Listed below are T cell receptor beta chains from one sample, sequenced in a study of T cell changes during pregnancy in multiple sclerosis. Only in-frame clones appear in the TCRdb table, and some are missing; sequencing was by immunoSEQ multiplex PCR. The repertoire has 50,000 or so clones, about 92% of them found once; the top ten carry roughly 0.71%. The sample in question was CD4+ T cells from peripheral blood mononuclear cells, obtained in the third trimester of pregnancy. These receptors were taken from a female donor with multiple sclerosis, enrolled in a pregnancy study. CDR3s include the opening cysteine and the closing phenylalanine or tryptophan. A D gene is named only where the DNA matches it firmly. Clone sizes are given selectively: once, few, many, or a class where the clone is expanded.

V gene,D gene,J gene,clone size,CDR3 length,CDR3 DNA,CDR3 protein
TRBV6-1,TRBD1,TRBJ1-4,NA,15,TGTGCCAGCAGGCCCCCCGGGACAGGATCTTTAAAACTGTTTTTT,CASRPPGTGSLKLFF
TRBV5-4,TRBD2,TRBJ2-4,NA,17,TGTGCCAGCAGCTTGGAGTTGGCGGGGGGGGCCGGAAACATTCAGTACTTC,CASSLELAGGAGNIQYF
TRBV30,NA,TRBJ2-1,NA,15,TGTGCCTGGCATACTCCGGGGGGCCCCTACAATGAGCAGTTCTTC,CAWHTPGGPYNEQFF
TRBV25-1,NA,TRBJ2-1,NA,11,TGTGCCAGCAGCAGGGTCAATGAGCAGTTCTTC,CASSRVNEQFF
TRBV18,TRBD1,TRBJ1-2,NA,13,TGTGCCAGCTCACCAGGACAGGACTATGGCTACACCTTC,CASSPGQDYGYTF
TRBV6-1,NA,TRBJ1-5,NA,15,TGTGCCAGCAGTTCACAGGGTGTGAGGAATCAGCCCCAGCATTTT,CASSSQGVRNQPQHF
TRBV19,NA,TRBJ1-5,NA,11,TGTGCCAGTAGTATCGGCGGGCCCCAGCATTTT,CASSIGGPQHF
TRBV2,TRBD1,TRBJ1-2,NA,13,TGTGCCAGCAGGCCGGGACAGGATTATGGCTACACCTTC,CASRPGQDYGYTF
TRBV30,TRBD1,TRBJ1-6,NA,12,TGTGCCGCTGACAGGGCGAATTCACCCCTCCACTTT,CAADRANSPLHF
TRBV2,TRBD2,TRBJ2-3,NA,14,TGTGCCAGCAGAGCGGGGGGGCCTGTAGATACGCAGTATTTT,CASRAGGPVDTQYF
TRBV4-2,NA,TRBJ2-3,once,16,TGTGCCAGCAGCCAAGAAACAGGGAGAAGCACAGATACGCAGTATTTT,CASSQETGRSTDTQYF
TRBV14,NA,TRBJ2-4,NA,14,TGTGCCAGCAGCCAAAGGTGGATCGGGAACATTCAGTACTTC,CASSQRWIGNIQYF
TRBV5-3,NA,TRBJ2-3,NA,15,TGTGCCAGAAGCTTGGAGCCAGGGTGTGAGGATACGCAGTATTTT,CARSLEPGCEDTQYF
TRBV30,NA,TRBJ1-1,NA,11,TGTGCCTGGAGTAGGGGCACTGAAGCTTTCTTT,CAWSRGTEAFF
TRBV13,NA,TRBJ2-2,NA,17,TGTGCCAGCAGCGTTAGACGGCAGGGCAGTCTAAATGGGGAGCTGTTTTTT,CASSVRRQGSLNGELFF
TRBV7-9,TRBD2,TRBJ2-7,NA,15,TGTGCCAGCAGCTTAGTGGGCGGGGGGACCTACGAGCAGTACTTC,CASSLVGGGTYEQYF
TRBV10-3,TRBD2,TRBJ2-3,once,14,TGTGCCACAAATCTAGCGGGGGGTTCAGATACGCAGTATTTT,CATNLAGGSDTQYF
TRBV7-8,TRBD2,TRBJ2-5,NA,14,TGTGCCAGCAGCTGGACTAGCGGGCGGGAGACCCAGTACTTC,CASSWTSGRETQYF
TRBV6-5,NA,TRBJ1-2,NA,14,TGTGCCAGCAGTTTCGAACAAGGGGTCTATGGCTACACCTTC,CASSFEQGVYGYTF
TRBV5-5,NA,TRBJ2-3,few,13,TGTGCCAGCAGCCTCTTCGGCACAGATACGCAGTATTTT,CASSLFGTDTQYF
TRBV30,TRBD1,TRBJ2-5,NA,14,TGTGCCTGGAGCGAGCCGGGACAGCAAGAGACCCAGTACTTC,CAWSEPGQQETQYF
TRBV19,TRBD2,TRBJ2-7,NA,13,TGTGCCAGTGGTGAGCGGGGGCCTTACGAGCAGTACTTC,CASGERGPYEQYF
TRBV25-1,TRBD1,TRBJ2-5,once,16,TGTGCCAGCAGTAGGGGGCAGGACAGGGCCCAAGAGACCCAGTACTTC,CASSRGQDRAQETQYF
TRBV7-2,NA,TRBJ2-2,NA,13,TGTGCCAGCAGCTATCGGAGCACCGGGGAGCTGTTTTTT,CASSYRSTGELFF
TRBV9,TRBD1,TRBJ2-7,NA,15,TGTGCCAGCAGCGCTGTCGGGACAGGGCGCTACGAGCAGTACTTC,CASSAVGTGRYEQYF
TRBV5-4,NA,TRBJ2-4,NA,14,TGTGCCAGCAGCTGGAGGGTAGACAAAAACATTCAGTACTTC,CASSWRVDKNIQYF
TRBV19,NA,TRBJ1-1,NA,13,TGTGCCAGTAAAGAGGCAATCTACACTGAAGCTTTCTTT,CASKEAIYTEAFF
TRBV5-1,TRBD2,TRBJ2-5,NA,16,TGCGCCAGCAGCTTCAGGAGCGGGGGGGCCGAAGAGACCCAGTACTTC,CASSFRSGGAEETQYF
TRBV7-3,NA,TRBJ2-5,once,12,TGTGCCAGCAGCTTACCCGGGGGGACCCAGTACTTC,CASSLPGGTQYF
TRBV5-6,TRBD1,TRBJ1-4,NA,14,TGTGCCAGCATGCCGGGACAGGGGTACGAAAAACTGTTTTTT,CASMPGQGYEKLFF
TRBV19,TRBD1,TRBJ2-6,NA,16,TGTGCCAGTAGCAGACAGGGTGGATCTGGGGCCAACGTCCTGACTTTC,CASSRQGGSGANVLTF
TRBV23-1,NA,TRBJ1-5,NA,16,TGCGCCAGCTCACCTGAGGGCCACCGGGGCAATCAGCCCCAGCATTTT,CASSPEGHRGNQPQHF
TRBV4-1,NA,TRBJ2-3,NA,16,TGCGCCAGCAGCCCCTATCAGACTTTCCCCACAGATACGCAGTATTTT,CASSPYQTFPTDTQYF
TRBV5-1,TRBD1,TRBJ2-1,NA,18,TGCGCCAGCAGCCGTATTCAGGGCGGGACAGGGTTCTACAATGAGCAGTTCTTC,CASSRIQGGTGFYNEQFF
TRBV6-5,TRBD1,TRBJ2-7,NA,15,TGTGCCAGCAGGGACGTAGGGGGCACCTCTTACGAGCAGTACTTC,CASRDVGGTSYEQYF
TRBV6-6,NA,TRBJ1-1,NA,11,TGTGCCAGCAGTCGACAGGAGGAAGCTTTCTTT,CASSRQEEAFF
TRBV6-5,NA,TRBJ1-1,few,13,TGTGCCAGCAGGCCACCGGGGAACACTGAAGCTTTCTTT,CASRPPGNTEAFF
TRBV7-2,TRBD2,TRBJ2-1,once,16,TGTGCCAGCAGCCTCGGACTAGCGGGGGGGTCTAATGAGCAGTTCTTC,CASSLGLAGGSNEQFF
TRBV7-8,TRBD1,TRBJ1-5,NA,17,TGTGCCAGCAGCTTAAACCCGGGACAGGCCTTGGGTCAGCCCCAGCATTTT,CASSLNPGQALGQPQHF
TRBV18,NA,TRBJ1-6,NA,16,TGTGCCAGCTCACCCCGGACGGCGACAGCTAATTCACCCCTCCACTTT,CASSPRTATANSPLHF
TRBV6-5,TRBD1,TRBJ1-2,NA,13,TGTGCCAGCAGTTACGGCGACAGGGGTGGCTACACCTTC,CASSYGDRGGYTF
TRBV6-5,TRBD2,TRBJ2-3,NA,15,TGTGCCAGCAGGTGGGGTAGCGGGCCGGGGGATACGCAGTATTTT,CASRWGSGPGDTQYF
TRBV5-1,TRBD1,TRBJ2-1,NA,15,TGCGCCAGCAGCCCCCCGGAACAGGGGGGAAATGAGCAGTTCTTC,CASSPPEQGGNEQFF
TRBV4-1,NA,TRBJ1-4,NA,18,TGCGCCAGCAGCCAAAACCCCCTACTTACGGGAACTAATGAAAAACTGTTTTTT,CASSQNPLLTGTNEKLFF
TRBV2,TRBD2,TRBJ2-7,NA,13,TGTGCCAGCAGTAGCGGGGGAGCCTACGAGCAGTACTTC,CASSSGGAYEQYF
TRBV30,NA,TRBJ1-1,once,13,TGTGCCTGGAGTCTCACAGGCCGCACTGAAGCTTTCTTT,CAWSLTGRTEAFF
TRBV7-3,NA,TRBJ2-2,NA,13,TGTGCCAGCAGCTTAATCGGCACCGGGGAGCTGTTTTTT,CASSLIGTGELFF
TRBV6-6,TRBD1,TRBJ1-5,NA,14,TGTGCCAGCAGCCGGACAGGGGACCATCAGCCCCAGCATTTT,CASSRTGDHQPQHF
TRBV6-1,TRBD2,TRBJ2-2,NA,14,TGTGCCAGCTCTCTAGCGGGGGTGGGCGGGGAGCTGTTTTTT,CASSLAGVGGELFF
TRBV6-5,TRBD1,TRBJ2-3,NA,16,TGTGCCAGCAGTTACTGGGGACAGGGGATCACAGATACGCAGTATTTT,CASSYWGQGITDTQYF
TRBV5-4,NA,TRBJ2-6,NA,17,TGTGCCAGCAGCGATCCACCGGGCGGGCTTGGGGCCAACGTCCTGACTTTC,CASSDPPGGLGANVLTF
TRBV2,TRBD1,TRBJ1-2,NA,12,TGTGCCAGCAGTGACTTTGGTACAGGGGGTCGCTTC,CASSDFGTGGRF
TRBV6-1,TRBD1,TRBJ2-7,NA,15,TGTGCCAGCAGCGCCCCCGGGACAGGATCCTACGAGCAGTACTTC,CASSAPGTGSYEQYF